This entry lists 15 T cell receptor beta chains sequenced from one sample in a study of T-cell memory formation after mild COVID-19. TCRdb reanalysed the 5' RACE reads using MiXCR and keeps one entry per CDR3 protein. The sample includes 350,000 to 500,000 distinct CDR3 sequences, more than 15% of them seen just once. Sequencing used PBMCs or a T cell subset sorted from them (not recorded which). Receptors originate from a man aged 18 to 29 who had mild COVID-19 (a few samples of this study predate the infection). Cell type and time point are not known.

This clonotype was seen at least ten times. CDR3 region: CASRNTGGGQPQHF. CDR3 sequence (DNA): TGTGCCAGCAGAAATACAGGGGGCGGACAGCCCCAGCATTTT. The chain combines TRBV6-2 or TRBV6-3 with TRBJ1-5, with TRBD1 identical over 9 bases. V lost 6 bases to trimming and J lost 7 bases; unmatched junction nucleotides: 7. CDR3 size: 14 residues. In germline, CDR1 is MNHEY, CDR2 SVGEGT.

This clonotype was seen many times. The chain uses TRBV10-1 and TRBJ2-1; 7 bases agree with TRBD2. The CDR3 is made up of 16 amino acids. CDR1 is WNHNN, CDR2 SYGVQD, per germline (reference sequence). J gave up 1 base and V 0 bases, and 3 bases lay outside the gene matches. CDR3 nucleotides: TGCGCCAGCAGTGAGTCGCCCGGGGGGTCCTACAATGAGCAGTTCTTC. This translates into CASSESPGGSYNEQFF.

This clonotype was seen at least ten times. The CDR3 loop is CASSHTGDEQFF. The CDR3 region has the DNA TGTGCCAGCAGTCATACAGGGGATGAGCAGTTCTTC. The genes are TRBV7-9 and TRBJ2-1; 7 bases fit TRBD1. Germline V lookup: CDR1 SEHNR, CDR2 FQNEAQ (reference sequence). The CDR3 is 12 residues long. Losses at the gene ends were 6 bases for V and 8 bases for J; bases not matched to a gene: 4.

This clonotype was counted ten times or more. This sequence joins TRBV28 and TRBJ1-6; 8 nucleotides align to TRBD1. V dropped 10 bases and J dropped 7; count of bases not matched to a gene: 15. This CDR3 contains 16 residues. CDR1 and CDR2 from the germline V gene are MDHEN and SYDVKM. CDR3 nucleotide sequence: TGTGCCACCAGCTTGACCGGGACAGGCCTCAATTCACCCCTCCACTTT. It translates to CATSLTGTGLNSPLHF.

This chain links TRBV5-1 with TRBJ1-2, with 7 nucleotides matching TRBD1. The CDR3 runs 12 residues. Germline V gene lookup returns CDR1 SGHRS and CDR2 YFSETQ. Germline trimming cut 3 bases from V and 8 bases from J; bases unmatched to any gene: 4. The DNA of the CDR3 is TGCGCCAGCAGCTCGGACAGGCGCGGCTACACCTTC. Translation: CASSSDRRGYTF. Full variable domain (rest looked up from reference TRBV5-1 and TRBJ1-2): KAGVTQTPRYLIKTRGQQVTLSCSPISGHRSVSWYQQTPGQGLQFLFEYFSETQRNKGNFPGRFSGRQFSNSRSEMNVSTLELGDSALYLCASSSDRRGYTFGSGTRLTVV.

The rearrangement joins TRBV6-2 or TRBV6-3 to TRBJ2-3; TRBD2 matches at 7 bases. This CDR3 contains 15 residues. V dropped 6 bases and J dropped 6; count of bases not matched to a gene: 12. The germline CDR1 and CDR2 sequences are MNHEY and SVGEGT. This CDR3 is CASRRGGAAGDTQYF. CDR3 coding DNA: TGTGCCAGCAGAAGGGGAGGGGCCGCCGGGGATACGCAGTATTTT.

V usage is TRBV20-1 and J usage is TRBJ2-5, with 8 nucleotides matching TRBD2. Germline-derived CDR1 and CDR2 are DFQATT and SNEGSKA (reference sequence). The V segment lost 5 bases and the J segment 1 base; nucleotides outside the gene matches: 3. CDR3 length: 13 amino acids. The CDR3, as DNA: TGCAGTGCTGCACTAGCGGTCCAAGAGACCCAGTACTTC. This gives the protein CSAALAVQETQYF.

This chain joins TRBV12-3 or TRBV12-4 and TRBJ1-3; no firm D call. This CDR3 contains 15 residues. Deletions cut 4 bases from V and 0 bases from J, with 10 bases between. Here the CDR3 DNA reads TGTGCCAGCAGTTACAGAAGATACTCTGGAAACACCATATATTTT. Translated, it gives CASSYRRYSGNTIYF.

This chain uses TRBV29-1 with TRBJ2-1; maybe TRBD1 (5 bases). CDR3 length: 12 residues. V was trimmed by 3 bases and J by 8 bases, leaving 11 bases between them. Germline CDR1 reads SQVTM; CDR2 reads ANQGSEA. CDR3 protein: CSVDVGPYEQFF. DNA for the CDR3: TGCAGCGTTGATGTGGGGCCGTATGAGCAGTTCTTC.

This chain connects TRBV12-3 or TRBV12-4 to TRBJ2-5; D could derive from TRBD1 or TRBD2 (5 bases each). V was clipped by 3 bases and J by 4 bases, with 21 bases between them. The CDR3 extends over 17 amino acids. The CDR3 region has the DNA TGTGCCAGCAGTTTGTACGGTTCGGGGCGCCGGTTAGAGACCCAGTACTTC. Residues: CASSLYGSGRRLETQYF.

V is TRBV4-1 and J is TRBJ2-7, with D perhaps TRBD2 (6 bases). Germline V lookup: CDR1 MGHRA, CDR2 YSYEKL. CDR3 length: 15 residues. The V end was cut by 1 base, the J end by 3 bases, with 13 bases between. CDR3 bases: TGCGCCAGCAGCCAAGGATCCGGAGGGGTCTACGAGCAGTACTTC. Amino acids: CASSQGSGGVYEQYF.

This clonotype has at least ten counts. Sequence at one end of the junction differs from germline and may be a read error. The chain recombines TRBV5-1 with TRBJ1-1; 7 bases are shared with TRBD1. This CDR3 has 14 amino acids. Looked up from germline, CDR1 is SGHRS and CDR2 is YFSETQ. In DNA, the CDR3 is TGTGCCAGCAGCCTGACAGGGCGAGACACTGAAGCTTTCTTT. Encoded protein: CASSLTGRDTEAFF.

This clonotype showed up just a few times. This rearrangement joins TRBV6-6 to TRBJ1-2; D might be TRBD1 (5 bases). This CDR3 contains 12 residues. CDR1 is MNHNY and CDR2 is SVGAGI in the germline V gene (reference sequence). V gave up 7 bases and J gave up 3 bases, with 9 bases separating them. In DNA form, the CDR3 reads TGTGCCAGCACCCCCAGGGACTATGGCTACACCTTC. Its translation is CASTPRDYGYTF.

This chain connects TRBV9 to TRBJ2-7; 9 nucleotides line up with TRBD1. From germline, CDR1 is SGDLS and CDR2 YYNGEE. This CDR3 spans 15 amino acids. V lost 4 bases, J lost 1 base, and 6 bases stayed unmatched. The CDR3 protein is CASSMGDRASYEQYF. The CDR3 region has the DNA TGTGCCAGCAGCATGGGGGACAGGGCTTCCTACGAGCAGTACTTC. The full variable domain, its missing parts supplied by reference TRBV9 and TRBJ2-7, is DSGVTQTPKHLITATGQRVTLRCSPRSGDLSVYWYQQSLDQGLQFLIQYYNGEERAKGNILERFSAQQFPDLHSELNLSSLELGDSALYFCASSMGDRASYEQYFGPGTRLTVT.

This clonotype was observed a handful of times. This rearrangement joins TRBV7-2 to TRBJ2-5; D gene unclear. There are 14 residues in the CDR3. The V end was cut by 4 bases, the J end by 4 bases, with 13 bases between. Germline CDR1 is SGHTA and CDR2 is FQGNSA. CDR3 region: CASSWKRGRETQYF. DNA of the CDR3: TGTGCCAGCAGCTGGAAGAGAGGTCGAGAGACCCAGTACTTC.